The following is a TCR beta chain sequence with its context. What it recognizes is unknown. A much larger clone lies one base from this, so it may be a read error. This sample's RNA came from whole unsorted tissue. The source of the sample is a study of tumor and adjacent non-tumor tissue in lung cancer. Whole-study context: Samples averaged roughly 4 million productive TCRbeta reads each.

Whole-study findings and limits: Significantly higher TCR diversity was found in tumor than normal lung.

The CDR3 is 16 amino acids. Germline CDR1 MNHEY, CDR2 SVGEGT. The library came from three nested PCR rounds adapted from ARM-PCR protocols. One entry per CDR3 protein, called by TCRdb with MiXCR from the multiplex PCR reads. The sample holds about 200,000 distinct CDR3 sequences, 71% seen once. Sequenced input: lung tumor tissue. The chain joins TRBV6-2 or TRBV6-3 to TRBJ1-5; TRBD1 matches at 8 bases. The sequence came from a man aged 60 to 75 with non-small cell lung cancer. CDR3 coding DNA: TGTGCCAGCGGTTACGGGCCAGGGGGCCGCGGTCAGCCCCAGCATTTT. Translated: CASGYGPGGRGQPQHF.